This T cell receptor (beta chain) was recorded in a study of T cells after yellow fever vaccination. This clonotype was picked up many times. TCRdb recomputed calls from the 5' RACE reads with MiXCR, one row per CDR3 protein. The sample carries about 360,000 distinct CDR3 sequences, about 6% recorded once. V lost 0 bases, J lost 3 bases, and 10 bases lay in between. The CDR3 runs 14 residues. Germline V gene data show CDR1 as SGHRS and CDR2 as YFSETQ. The chain combines TRBV5-1 with TRBJ2-7; D unresolved. The material was PBMCs, obtained 5 days after the yellow fever booster vaccination. The receptor comes from a man under 40 who received the YFV17D yellow fever vaccine. The CDR3 coding sequence is TGCGCCAGCAGCTTGGTTGGTAGCAGCTACGAGCAGTACTTC. This translates into CASSLVGSSYEQYF.